This is a list of T cell receptor beta chains from one sample in a study of spatial heterogeneity in lung cancer. TCRdb analysed the 5' RACE reads with MiXCR anew, one entry per CDR3 protein. The sample includes 72,000 or so distinct CDR3 sequences, about 9.5% of them seen just once. Sample: PBMCs, taken at follow-up. These receptors all come from a female donor with early-stage non-small cell lung cancer. The CDR3 runs from the conserved cysteine through the conserved F or W. The D gene is left open where the match is weak. Size values are once, few and many counts, or a class for expanded clones, and some rows have none.

abundance	d_gene	v_gene	j_gene	CDR3aa	CDR3nt
many	TRBD2	TRBV9	TRBJ2-4	CASSVGGTSDQAKNIQYF	TGTGCCAGCAGCGTAGGGGGTACTAGCGACCAAGCCAAAAACATTCAGTACTTC
many	NA	TRBV20-1	TRBJ2-7	CSAPTAGGYEQYF	TGCAGTGCCCCTACGGCGGGCGGTTACGAGCAGTACTTC
many	TRBD1	TRBV5-6	TRBJ2-7	CASSLGGRGRRYEKQYF	TGTGCCAGCAGCTTGGGTGGCAGGGGGCGTCGGTACGAAAAGCAGTACTTC
NA	NA	TRBV7-2	TRBJ1-1	CASSLRYGGLSTEAFF	TGTGCCAGCAGCTTAAGGTATGGGGGACTGAGCACTGAAGCTTTCTTT
many	NA	TRBV27	TRBJ1-2	CAGQQGMGHGYTF	TGTGCCGGACAACAGGGTATGGGACATGGCTACACCTTC
many	TRBD2	TRBV7-9	TRBJ2-2	CASSMGLAYTGELFF	TGTGCCAGCAGCATGGGACTAGCGTACACCGGGGAGCTGTTTTTT
many	NA	TRBV21-1	TRBJ2-7	CASSKKVDSCNIGGSYEQYF	TGTGCCAGCAGCAAAAAAGTGGACAGCTGTAACATTGGGGGGTCCTACGAGCAGTACTTC
many	NA	TRBV19	TRBJ2-1	CASSFGRKYNEQFF	TGTGCCAGTAGTTTCGGACGGAAATACAATGAGCAGTTCTTC
few	NA	TRBV29-1	TRBJ1-1	CSVDRPENTEAFF	TGCAGCGTTGATCGACCGGAGAACACTGAAGCTTTCTTT
many	NA	TRBV7-3	TRBJ2-3	CASSLGLGTDTQYF	TGTGCCAGCAGCTTGGGACTTGGCACAGATACGCAGTATTTT